Below are 31 T cell receptor beta chains sequenced from a single sample in a study of Graves' ophthalmopathy and Graves' hyperthyroidism. Amplification of TCR beta CDR3 regions used RNA transcripts. First-round RT-PCR employed HTBI primers, with a second-round multiplex PCR after it. TCRdb re-called the multiplex PCR reads through MiXCR, storing one row per CDR3 protein. The sample contains about 600,000 distinct CDR3 sequences, under 45% of which appear only once. The sample taken for sequencing was peripheral blood or thyroid tissue (not recorded which). The receptor source for this set is an adult man with Graves' hyperthyroidism.

This clonotype showed up just a few times. The chain joins TRBV20-1 to TRBJ2-7; D is possibly TRBD1 (6 bases). TRBJ2-1 explains the end of the DNA better; the J call may be wrong. This CDR3 has 14 residues. The V gene's germline CDR1 is DFQATT and CDR2 SNEGSKA (reference sequence). CDR3 amino acids: CSAVGPGAENEQFF. Here the CDR3 DNA reads TGCAGTGCCGTCGGGCCAGGGGCGGAAAACGAGCAGTTCTTC.

This clonotype was seen ten or more times. The gene calls are TRBV27 and TRBJ1-1; D gene unclear. The V and J ends lost 6 bases and 0 bases respectively, with 8 bases between them. CDR1 and CDR2 from the germline V gene are MNHEY and SMNVEV (reference sequence). This CDR3 spans 13 amino acids. The DNA for the CDR3 is TGTGCCAGCAGCTTGTATGTGAACACTGAAGCTTTCTTT. Translated: CASSLYVNTEAFF.

The gene calls are TRBV7-8 and TRBJ2-5; 9 nucleotides line up with TRBD1. Germline V gene data show CDR1 as SGHVS and CDR2 as FQNEAQ. V lost 1 base and J lost 9; bases outside the gene matches: 6. The CDR3 runs 14 residues. CDR3 residues: CASSLGWDRVPQYF. CDR3 nucleotide sequence: TGTGCCAGCAGCTTAGGCTGGGACAGGGTGCCCCAGTACTTC.

This chain links TRBV7-8 with TRBJ2-7, with 9 bases matching TRBD1. The V gene's germline CDR1 is SGHVS and CDR2 FQNEAQ. Losses at the gene ends were 6 bases for V and 4 bases for J; bases not matched to a gene: 4. The CDR3 contains 13 residues. CDR3 sequence: CASRPGTGYEQYF. As DNA, the CDR3 is TGTGCCAGCAGACCAGGGACAGGGTACGAGCAGTACTTC.

A few counts support this clonotype. CDR3 sequence (DNA): TGCGCCAGCAGCCAGTGGGCTAGCGGGAGGGTCCACGAGCAGTACTTC. Translating gives CASSQWASGRVHEQYF. The chain carries TRBV5-1 and TRBJ2-7, with TRBD2 identical over 12 bases. The CDR3 runs 16 residues. J was trimmed by 5 bases and V by 4 bases; bases with no gene match: 10. Germline-derived CDR1 and CDR2 are SGHRS and YFSETQ.

This clonotype was counted ten times or more. The chain combines TRBV27 with TRBJ2-7, with 12 positions matching TRBD2. The germline gives CDR1 MNHEY, CDR2 SMNVEV (reference sequence). V was pared by 6 bases and J by 5 bases, with 8 bases of the junction left unmatched. The CDR3 covers 15 residues. The CDR3, as DNA: TGTGCCAGCAGGATGACTAGCGGGAGACGGAACGAGCAGTACTTC. This gives the protein CASRMTSGRRNEQYF.

As to this clonotype: Just one base apart from a much larger clone, this may be a read error. The V gene is TRBV7-9, the J gene TRBJ1-5; D ambiguous. Deletions cut 5 bases from V and 6 bases from J, with 11 bases between. Germline V gene sequence: CDR1 SEHNR, CDR2 FQNEAQ (reference sequence). The CDR3 totals 13 residues. In DNA form, the CDR3 reads TGTGCCAGCAGCCTCGGAAAGGGTCAGCCCCAGCATTTT. Encoded protein: CASSLGKGQPQHF.

This clonotype has ten or more counts. The chain is built from TRBV6-5 and TRBJ1-2; a possible D gene is TRBD1 (6 bases). This CDR3 comprises 15 residues. The germline V gene has CDR1 MNHEY and CDR2 SVGAGI. V lost 0 bases and J lost 8, with 16 bases in between. The CDR3 loop reads CASSYSEWGAKGYTF. As DNA, the CDR3 is TGTGCCAGCAGTTACTCAGAATGGGGGGCAAAAGGCTACACCTTC.

This clonotype has ten or more counts. The V gene is TRBV11-2, the J gene TRBJ1-6; D uncertain. The V and J ends lost 5 bases and 6 bases respectively, with 8 bases between them. Germline V gene sequence: CDR1 SGHAT, CDR2 FQNNGV. The CDR3 totals 13 residues. CDR3 protein: CASSRVRNSPLHF. Written as DNA, the CDR3 is TGTGCCAGCAGCAGGGTTCGTAATTCACCCCTCCACTTT.

CDR3 sequence: CSAEPAGGRYEQYF. CDR3 coding DNA: TGCAGTGCAGAGCCAGCAGGGGGCCGGTACGAGCAGTACTTC. This chain joins TRBV20-1 and TRBJ2-7; TRBD1 aligns across 8 bases. CDR1 and CDR2 (germline): DFQATT, SNEGSKA (reference sequence). The CDR3 consists of 14 residues. The J segment lost 4 bases and the V segment lost 6 bases, leaving 11 bases of the junction unmatched.

The chain joins TRBV29-1 to TRBJ1-5; 8 positions match TRBD1. Per the germline V gene, CDR1 is SQVTM and CDR2 is ANQGSEA. The CDR3 sequence is 13 residues long. V trimming: 6 bases; J trimming: 4 bases; junction bases outside the gene matches: 5. Here the CDR3 reads CSVQTGGNQPQHF. DNA of the CDR3: TGCAGCGTCCAAACAGGGGGTAATCAGCCCCAGCATTTT.

The V call is TRBV2, the J call TRBJ1-1; D is uncertain. Germline values: CDR1 SNHLY, CDR2 FYNNEI. The CDR3 totals 13 residues. Trimming stripped 7 bases from V and 0 bases from J, with 9 bases between. The CDR3 bases are TGTGCCAGCACCCGGGATATGAACACTGAAGCTTTCTTT. As protein: CASTRDMNTEAFF.

This clonotype has a handful of counts. The chain couples TRBV20-1 to TRBJ2-3; D is ambiguous. The CDR3 totals 16 residues. V was clipped by 1 base and J by 5 bases, with 19 bases between them. Germline values: CDR1 DFQATT, CDR2 SNEGSKA (reference sequence). CDR3 DNA sequence: TGCAGTGCTAGAGTCCCCTACAGTAGGTCTCGAGATACGCAGTATTTT. Residues: CSARVPYSRSRDTQYF.

V gene TRBV12-3 or TRBV12-4 combines with J gene TRBJ1-2, with a possible D match to TRBD1 (5 bases). The CDR3 is 16 residues long. Trimming removed 5 bases from V and 2 bases from J, with 18 bases in between. CDR3: CASSTGTLFLNYGYTF. The CDR3 nucleotides read TGTGCCAGCAGTACCGGGACGCTTTTTTTGAACTATGGCTACACCTTC.

This clonotype was detected ten times or more. The rearrangement links TRBV10-1 to TRBJ1-4, with D possibly matching TRBD1 (5 bases). CDR1 WNHNN and CDR2 SYGVQD come from the germline V gene (reference sequence). CDR3 length: 14 amino acids. V was cut by 3 bases and J by 7 bases, with 12 bases left in between. The CDR3 protein is CASSEGTTGEKLFF. CDR3 bases: TGCGCCAGCAGTGAAGGGACGACCGGTGAAAAACTGTTTTTT.

This clonotype occurred a few times. V is TRBV2 and J is TRBJ2-7; 7 bases are shared with TRBD1. With 5 bases clipped from V and 3 bases from J, the junction kept 10 bases outside the gene matches. The CDR3 extends over 15 amino acids. Germline V gives CDR1 SNHLY, CDR2 FYNNEI. In DNA, the CDR3 is TGTGCCAGCAGTCCCACATTACAGGGGATCTACGAGCAGTACTTC. The encoded protein is CASSPTLQGIYEQYF.

The chain recombines TRBV10-3 with TRBJ1-2; D unresolved. This CDR3 is built from 12 residues. The germline CDR1 and CDR2 sequences are ENHRY and SYGVKD. Trimming cost V 7 bases and J 1 base, with 7 bases left between them. The CDR3 here is CAIMGINYGYTF. DNA for the CDR3: TGTGCCATCATGGGGATTAACTATGGCTACACCTTC.

This clonotype was observed many times. This chain joins TRBV5-8 and TRBJ1-4; D remains unclear. V was trimmed by 0 bases and J by 3 bases, leaving 3 bases between them. Germline V gene lookup returns CDR1 SGHTS and CDR2 YDEGEE. This CDR3 has 13 amino acids. CDR3 DNA sequence: TGTGCCAGCAGCTTGGCAGCTAATGAAAAACTGTTTTTT. Translating gives CASSLAANEKLFF.

The V gene is TRBV2, the J gene TRBJ1-4, with D maybe TRBD1 (6 bases). CDR3 length: 14 residues. V dropped 4 bases and J dropped 6 bases, with 12 bases sitting between them. Germline values: CDR1 SNHLY, CDR2 FYNNEI. The CDR3 is CASSVNRAHEKLFF. The CDR3 DNA reads as TGTGCCAGCAGTGTTAACAGGGCCCATGAAAAACTGTTTTTT.

This clonotype was recorded many times. The chain has TRBV29-1 and TRBJ2-7; TRBD1 agrees at 11 bases. J was trimmed by 4 bases and V by 1 base; bases with no gene match: 6. The CDR3 is 15 amino acids. CDR1 SQVTM and CDR2 ANQGSEA come from the germline V gene. The CDR3 is CSVEGTGQGGYEQYF. The CDR3 coding sequence is TGCAGCGTTGAAGGCACGGGACAGGGGGGGTACGAGCAGTACTTC.

The sample holds a few counts of this clonotype. The V call is TRBV7-3, the J call TRBJ2-1, with TRBD2 matching 8 bases. The CDR3 is 15 residues long. V shed 5 bases and J 8 bases; nucleotides not matched to a gene: 11. Per germline, CDR1 SGHTA and CDR2 FQGTGA. CDR3 protein: CASSTGTRGRDEQFF. CDR3 DNA sequence: TGTGCCAGCAGCACCGGGACTAGGGGGAGGGATGAGCAGTTCTTC.

The chain joins TRBV6-5 to TRBJ1-1, with 7 bases matching TRBD1. There are 15 residues in the CDR3. Losses at the gene ends were 6 bases for V and 6 bases for J; bases not matched to a gene: 13. Germline lookup yields CDR1 MNHEY and CDR2 SVGAGI. Here the CDR3 reads CASRQGTAARSEAFF. For the CDR3, the DNA is TGTGCCAGCAGACAGGGGACGGCCGCGAGGTCTGAAGCTTTCTTT.

In this sample, this clonotype turned up a few times. The rearrangement joins TRBV6-5 to TRBJ2-7; D is undetermined. The V gene's germline CDR1 is MNHEY and CDR2 SVGAGI. Between the trimmed V and J ends, which lost 5 bases and 0 bases, there was a span of 20 bases. The CDR3 has 17 residues. CDR3 in amino acids: CASSEVPAPNYSYEQYF. CDR3 nucleotide sequence: TGTGCCAGCAGTGAAGTACCAGCCCCTAATTACTCCTACGAGCAGTACTTC.

This clonotype came up many times. This chain connects TRBV6-5 to TRBJ2-6; no clear D. This CDR3 region has 14 residues. The V and J ends lost 6 bases and 1 base respectively, with 7 bases between them. CDR1 MNHEY and CDR2 SVGAGI come from the germline V gene. The CDR3 nucleotides read TGTGCCAGCAGACGTCCTTCTGGGGCCAACGTCCTGACTTTC. It is translated as CASRRPSGANVLTF.

The chain combines TRBV9 with TRBJ2-1, with no clear D. In germline, CDR1 is SGDLS, CDR2 YYNGEE. Trimming took off 0 bases at V and 3 bases at J, with 10 bases between the two ends. The CDR3 sequence is 15 residues long. For the CDR3, the DNA is TGTGCCAGCAGCGTAGGTTCGGGTTTCTACAATGAGCAGTTCTTC. Its translation is CASSVGSGFYNEQFF. The entire variable domain, with the rest obtained from reference TRBV9 and TRBJ2-1, is as follows: DSGVTQTPKHLITATGQRVTLRCSPRSGDLSVYWYQQSLDQGLQFLIQYYNGEERAKGNILERFSAQQFPDLHSELNLSSLELGDSALYFCASSVGSGFYNEQFFGPGTRLTVL.

This clonotype was counted ten times or more. The CDR3, as DNA: TGTGCCAGCAGTCCCGGACAGGGTGTGAGTCAGCCCCAGCATTTT. Translating gives CASSPGQGVSQPQHF. The chain employs TRBV12-3 or TRBV12-4 and TRBJ1-5; 8 bases match TRBD1. V trimming: 5 bases; J trimming: 6 bases; junction bases outside the gene matches: 9. CDR3 size: 15 residues.

This chain links TRBV7-2 with TRBJ2-2; TRBD2 aligns across 13 bases. There are 19 residues in the CDR3. Germline V CDR1 and CDR2: SGHTA, FQGNSA. With 2 bases clipped from V and 6 bases from J, the junction kept 12 bases outside the gene matches. The CDR3 DNA follows: TGTGCCAGCAGCTTATGGGTCCGGGGGGGACTAGCGGGACCCGGGGAGCTGTTTTTT. Amino acids: CASSLWVRGGLAGPGELFF.

This clonotype was seen ten or more times. This chain connects TRBV4-1 to TRBJ1-1; D ambiguous. CDR1 is MGHRA and CDR2 is YSYEKL in the germline V gene. V gave up 0 bases and J gave up 0 bases, with 8 bases separating them. The CDR3 covers 15 residues. The CDR3 sequence: CASSQELRVNTEAFF. In DNA form, the CDR3 reads TGCGCCAGCAGCCAAGAATTAAGGGTGAACACTGAAGCTTTCTTT.

The sample holds many counts of this clonotype. The genes are TRBV9 and TRBJ2-7; D possibly corresponds to TRBD2 (6 bases). The V end was cut by 2 bases, the J end by 4 bases, with 13 bases between. The germline CDR1 and CDR2 sequences are SGDLS and YYNGEE. The CDR3 totals 14 residues. The CDR3 spells CASSVGGPGYEQYF. The DNA for the CDR3 is TGTGCCAGCAGCGTGGGGGGACCTGGGTACGAGCAGTACTTC.

With regard to this clonotype: A much bigger clone sits one base away, suggesting this may be a read error. This is likely a read error, given that the CDR3 carries no conserved phenylalanine or tryptophan at its end. J is TRBJ1-2 and V is TRBV19, with D uncertain. Trimming stripped 0 bases from V and 8 bases from J, with 10 bases between. The CDR3 totals 13 residues. Per the germline V gene, CDR1 is LNHDA and CDR2 is SQIVND (reference sequence). The CDR3, as DNA: TGTGCCAGTAGTATAGACGGGATGCAAGGCTACACCCTC. Its translation is CASSIDGMQGYTL.

This clonotype appeared many times. The rearrangement joins TRBV5-1 to TRBJ1-5; D is unresolved. This CDR3 comprises 14 residues. Trimming cost V 0 bases and J 7 bases, with 11 bases left between them. Germline lookup yields CDR1 SGHRS and CDR2 YFSETQ. The CDR3 sequence: CASSLEWGNQPQHF. For the CDR3, the DNA is TGCGCCAGCAGCTTGGAATGGGGTAACCAGCCCCAGCATTTT. The whole variable domain, remainder taken from reference TRBV5-1 and TRBJ1-5, is KAGVTQTPRYLIKTRGQQVTLSCSPISGHRSVSWYQQTPGQGLQFLFEYFSETQRNKGNFPGRFSGRQFSNSRSEMNVSTLELGDSALYLCASSLEWGNQPQHFGDGTRLSIL.